This note documents a single T cell receptor beta chain sequence. This record comes from a study of blood T cell repertoires in COVID-19. Study details: Acute and convalescent COVID-19 specimens originated in the United States, Italy and Spain. T cells, B-cell-depleted T cells, or PBMCs supplied cDNA or gDNA.

Authors' methods: Estimated nucleated cell counts came from reference gene primer amplification. Method: immunoSEQ multiplex PCR; TCRdb's copy keeps in-frame clones and lacks some. V and J calls and clone size are as listed in that table; D and trimming were resolved from the DNA. The table has about 96,000 clones, roughly 83% seen once. The CDR3 totals 14 residues. Germline V CDR1 and CDR2: SGHRS, YFSETQ. The V and J ends lost 3 bases and 2 bases, in that order; junction bases with no gene match: 4. Sequenced input: peripheral blood. The chain is built from TRBV5-1 and TRBJ2-7; 8 nucleotides align to TRBD2. The receptor comes from a woman aged 60-70 years with acute or convalescent COVID-19. The CDR3 DNA follows: TGCGCCAGCAGCTCCACTAGCGGAACCTACGAGCAGTACTTC. This sequence encodes CASSSTSGTYEQYF.